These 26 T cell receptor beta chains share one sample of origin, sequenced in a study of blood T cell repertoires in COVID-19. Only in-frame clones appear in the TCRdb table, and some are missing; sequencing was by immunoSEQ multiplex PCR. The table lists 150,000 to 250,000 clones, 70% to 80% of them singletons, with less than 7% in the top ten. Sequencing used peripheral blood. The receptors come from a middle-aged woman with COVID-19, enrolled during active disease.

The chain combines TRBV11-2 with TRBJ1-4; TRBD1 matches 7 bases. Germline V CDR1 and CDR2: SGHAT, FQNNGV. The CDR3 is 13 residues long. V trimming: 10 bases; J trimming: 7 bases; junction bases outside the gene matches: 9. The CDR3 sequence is CATRPAGGEKLFF. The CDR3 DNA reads TGTGCCACGCGGCCGGCAGGGGGTGAAAAACTGTTTTTT.

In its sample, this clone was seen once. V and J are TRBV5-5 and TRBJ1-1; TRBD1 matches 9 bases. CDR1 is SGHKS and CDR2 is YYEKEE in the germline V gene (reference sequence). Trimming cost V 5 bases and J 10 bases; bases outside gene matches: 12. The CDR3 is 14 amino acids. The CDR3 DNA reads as TGTGCCAGCAGGATGCCGGGACAGGGCCATGGAGCTTTCTTT. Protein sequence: CASRMPGQGHGAFF.

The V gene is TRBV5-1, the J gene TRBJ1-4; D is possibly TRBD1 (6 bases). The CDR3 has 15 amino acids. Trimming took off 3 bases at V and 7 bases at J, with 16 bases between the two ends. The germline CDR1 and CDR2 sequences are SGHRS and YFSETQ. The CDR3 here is CASSSTTGLVEKLFF. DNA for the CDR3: TGCGCCAGCAGCTCTACTACAGGGCTTGTTGAAAAACTGTTTTTT.

The CDR3 DNA is TGTGCCACCAGTGATTTGAACAGGGGGCTCTACATCTACTACAATGAGCAGTTCTTC. This sequence encodes CATSDLNRGLYIYYNEQFF. The rearrangement links TRBV24-1 to TRBJ2-1, with 9 bases aligning to TRBD1. Unmatched junction bases numbered 11, after V lost 0 bases and J lost 3 bases. Germline CDR1 and CDR2: KGHDR and SFDVKD. The CDR3 sequence is 19 residues long.

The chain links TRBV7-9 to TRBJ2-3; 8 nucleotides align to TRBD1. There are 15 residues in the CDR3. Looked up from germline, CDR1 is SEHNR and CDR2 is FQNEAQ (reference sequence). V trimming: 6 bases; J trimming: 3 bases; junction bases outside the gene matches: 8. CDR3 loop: CASRPGQGRTDTQYF. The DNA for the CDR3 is TGTGCCAGCAGACCCGGACAGGGAAGGACAGATACGCAGTATTTT.

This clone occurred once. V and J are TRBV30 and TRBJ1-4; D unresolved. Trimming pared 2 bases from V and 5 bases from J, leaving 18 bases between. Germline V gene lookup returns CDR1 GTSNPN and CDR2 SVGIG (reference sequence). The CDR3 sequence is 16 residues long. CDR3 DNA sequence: TGTGCCTGGAGTCCCCTCCCCAGCGGACTAAATGAAAAACTGTTTTTT. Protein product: CAWSPLPSGLNEKLFF.

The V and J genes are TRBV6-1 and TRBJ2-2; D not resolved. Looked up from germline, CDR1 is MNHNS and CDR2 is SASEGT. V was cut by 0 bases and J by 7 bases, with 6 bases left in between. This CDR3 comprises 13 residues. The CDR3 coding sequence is TGTGCCAGCAGTGAAGCCGTCAGCGGGGAGCTGTTTTTT. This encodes CASSEAVSGELFF.

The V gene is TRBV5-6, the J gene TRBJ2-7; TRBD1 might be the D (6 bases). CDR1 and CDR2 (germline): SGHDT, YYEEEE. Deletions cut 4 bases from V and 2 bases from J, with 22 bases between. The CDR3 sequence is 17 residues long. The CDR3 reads CASSPKKQGAVTYEQYF. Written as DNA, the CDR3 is TGTGCCAGCAGCCCTAAAAAACAGGGAGCCGTGACCTACGAGCAGTACTTC. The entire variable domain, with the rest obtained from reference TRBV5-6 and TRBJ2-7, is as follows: DAGVTQSPTHLIKTRGQQVTLRCSPKSGHDTVSWYQQALGQGPQFIFQYYEEEERQRGNFPDRFSGHQFPNYSSELNVNALLLGDSALYLCASSPKKQGAVTYEQYFGPGTRLTVT.

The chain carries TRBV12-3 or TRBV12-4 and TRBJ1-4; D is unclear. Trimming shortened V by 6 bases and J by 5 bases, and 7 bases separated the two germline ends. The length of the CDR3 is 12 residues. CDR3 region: CASRGENEKLFF. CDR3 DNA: TGTGCCAGCAGGGGAGAGAATGAAAAACTGTTTTTT.

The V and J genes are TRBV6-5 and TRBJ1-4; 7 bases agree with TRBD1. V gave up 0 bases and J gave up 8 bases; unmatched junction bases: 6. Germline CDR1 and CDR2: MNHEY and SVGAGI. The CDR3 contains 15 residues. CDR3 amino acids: CASSYSGGLGEKLFF. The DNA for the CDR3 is TGTGCCAGCAGTTACTCAGGGGGCCTGGGAGAAAAACTGTTTTTT.

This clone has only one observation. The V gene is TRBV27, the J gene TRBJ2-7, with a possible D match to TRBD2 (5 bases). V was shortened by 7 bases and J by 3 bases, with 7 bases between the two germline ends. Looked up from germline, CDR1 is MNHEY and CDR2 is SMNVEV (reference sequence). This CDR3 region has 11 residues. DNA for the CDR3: TGTGCCAGCATCCGGGGCTACGAGCAGTACTTC. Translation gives CASIRGYEQYF.

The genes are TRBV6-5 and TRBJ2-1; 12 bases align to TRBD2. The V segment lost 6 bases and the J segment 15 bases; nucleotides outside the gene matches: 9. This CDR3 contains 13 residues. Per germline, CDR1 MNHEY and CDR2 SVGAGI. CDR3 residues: CASRGRTSGRPFF. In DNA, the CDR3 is TGTGCCAGCAGAGGCCGAACTAGCGGGAGGCCGTTCTTC.

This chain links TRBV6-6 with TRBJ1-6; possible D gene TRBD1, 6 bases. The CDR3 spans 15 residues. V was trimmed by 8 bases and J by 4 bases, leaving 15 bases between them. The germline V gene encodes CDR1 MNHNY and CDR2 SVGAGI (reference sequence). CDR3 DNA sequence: TGTGCCAGCGCACGAGGGGGGGATTATAATTCACCCCTCCACTTT. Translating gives CASARGGDYNSPLHF.

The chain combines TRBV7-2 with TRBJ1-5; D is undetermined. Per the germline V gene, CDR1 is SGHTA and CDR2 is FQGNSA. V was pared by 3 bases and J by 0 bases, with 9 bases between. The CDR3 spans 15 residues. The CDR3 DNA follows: TGTGCCAGCAGCTTTTTTCGGGGTAGCAATCAGCCCCAGCATTTT. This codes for CASSFFRGSNQPQHF.

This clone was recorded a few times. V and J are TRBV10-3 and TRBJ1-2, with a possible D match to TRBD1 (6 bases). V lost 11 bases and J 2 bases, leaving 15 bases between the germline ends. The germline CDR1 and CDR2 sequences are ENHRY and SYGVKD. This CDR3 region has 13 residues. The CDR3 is CALQGEANYGYTF. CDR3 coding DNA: TGTGCCCTACAGGGTGAGGCAAACTATGGCTACACCTTC.

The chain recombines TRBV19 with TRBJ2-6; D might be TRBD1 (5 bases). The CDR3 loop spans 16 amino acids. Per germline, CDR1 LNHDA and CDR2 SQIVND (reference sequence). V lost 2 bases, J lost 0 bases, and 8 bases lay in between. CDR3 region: CASSIPGRSGANVLTF. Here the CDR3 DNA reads TGTGCCAGTAGTATACCAGGGCGCTCTGGGGCCAACGTCCTGACTTTC.

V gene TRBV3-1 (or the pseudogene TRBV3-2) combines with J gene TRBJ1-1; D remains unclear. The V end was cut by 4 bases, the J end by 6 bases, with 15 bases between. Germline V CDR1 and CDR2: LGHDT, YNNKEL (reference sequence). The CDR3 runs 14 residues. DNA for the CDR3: TGTGCCAGCAGCCCCCCCCGTCCGGTTGCTGAAGCTTTCTTT. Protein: CASSPPRPVAEAFF.

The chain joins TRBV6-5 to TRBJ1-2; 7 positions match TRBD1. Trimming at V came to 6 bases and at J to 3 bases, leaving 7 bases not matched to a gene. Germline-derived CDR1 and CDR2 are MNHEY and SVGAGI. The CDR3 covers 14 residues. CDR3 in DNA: TGTGCCAGCAGGGGGGGACAGACTCACTATGGCTACACCTTC. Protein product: CASRGGQTHYGYTF.

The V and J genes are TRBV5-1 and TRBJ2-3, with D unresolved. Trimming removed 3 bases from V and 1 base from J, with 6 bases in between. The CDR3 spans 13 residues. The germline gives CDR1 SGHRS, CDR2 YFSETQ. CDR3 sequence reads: CASSSPGTDTQYF. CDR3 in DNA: TGCGCCAGCAGCTCCCCTGGCACAGATACGCAGTATTTT. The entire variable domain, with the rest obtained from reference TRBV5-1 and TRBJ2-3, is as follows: KAGVTQTPRYLIKTRGQQVTLSCSPISGHRSVSWYQQTPGQGLQFLFEYFSETQRNKGNFPGRFSGRQFSNSRSEMNVSTLELGDSALYLCASSSPGTDTQYFGPGTRLTVL.

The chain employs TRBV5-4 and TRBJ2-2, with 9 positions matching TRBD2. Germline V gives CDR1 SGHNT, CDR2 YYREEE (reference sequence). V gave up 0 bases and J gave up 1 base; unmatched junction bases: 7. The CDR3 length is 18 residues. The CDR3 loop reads CASSLGLAGFLNTGELFF. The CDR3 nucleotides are TGTGCCAGCAGCTTGGGGCTAGCGGGGTTCTTGAACACCGGGGAGCTGTTTTTT.

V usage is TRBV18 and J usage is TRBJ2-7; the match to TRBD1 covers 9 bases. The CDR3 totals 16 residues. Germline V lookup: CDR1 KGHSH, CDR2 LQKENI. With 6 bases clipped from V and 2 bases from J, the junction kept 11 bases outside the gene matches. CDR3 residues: CASSGPPGQGTYEQYF. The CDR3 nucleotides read TGTGCCAGCTCGGGGCCTCCGGGACAGGGTACCTACGAGCAGTACTTC.

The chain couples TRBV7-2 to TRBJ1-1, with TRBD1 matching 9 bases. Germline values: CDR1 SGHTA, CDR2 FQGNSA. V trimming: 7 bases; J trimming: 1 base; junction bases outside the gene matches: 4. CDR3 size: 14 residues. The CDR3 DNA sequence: TGTGCCAGCACCCCACAGGGGGCGAACACTGAAGCTTTCTTT. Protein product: CASTPQGANTEAFF. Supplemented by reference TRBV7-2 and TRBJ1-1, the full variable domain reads GAGVSQSPSNKVTEKGKDVELRCDPISGHTALYWYRQSLGQGLEFLIYFQGNSAPDKSGLPSDRFSAERTGGSVSTLTIQRTQQEDSAVYLCASTPQGANTEAFFGQGTRLTVV.

The CDR3 sequence is CSASGGTSGSYEQYF. In DNA form, the CDR3 reads TGCAGTGCTAGTGGGGGGACTAGCGGCTCCTACGAGCAGTACTTC. V gene TRBV20-1 combines with J gene TRBJ2-7; 11 nucleotides agree with TRBD2. Unmatched junction bases numbered 4, after V lost 3 bases and J lost 0 bases. The CDR3 is 15 residues long. Looked up from germline, CDR1 is DFQATT and CDR2 is SNEGSKA (reference sequence).

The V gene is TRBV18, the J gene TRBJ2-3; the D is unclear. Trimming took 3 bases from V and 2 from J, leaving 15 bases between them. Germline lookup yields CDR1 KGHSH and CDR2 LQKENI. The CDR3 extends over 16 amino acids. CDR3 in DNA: TGTGCCAGCTCACCCTGGGCCCCGACGGACACAGATACGCAGTATTTT. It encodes CASSPWAPTDTDTQYF.

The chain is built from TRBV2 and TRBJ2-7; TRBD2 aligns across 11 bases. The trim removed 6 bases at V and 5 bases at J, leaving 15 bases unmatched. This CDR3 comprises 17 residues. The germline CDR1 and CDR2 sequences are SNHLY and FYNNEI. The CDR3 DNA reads TGTGCCAGCAGAAAACTAGCGGGAGTAGTAACCGCGCACGAGCAGTACTTC. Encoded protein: CASRKLAGVVTAHEQYF. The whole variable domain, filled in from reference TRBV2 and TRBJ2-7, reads EPEVTQTPSHQVTQMGQEVILRCVPISNHLYFYWYRQILGQKVEFLVSFYNNEISEKSEIFDDQFSVERPDGSNFTLKIRSTKLEDSAMYFCASRKLAGVVTAHEQYFGPGTRLTVT.

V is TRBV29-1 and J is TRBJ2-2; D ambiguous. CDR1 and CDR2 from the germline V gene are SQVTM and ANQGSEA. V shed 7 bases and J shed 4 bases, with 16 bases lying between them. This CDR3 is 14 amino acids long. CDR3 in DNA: TGCAGCGCTGGCCTTGGGCCCGGCACCGGGGAGCTGTTTTTT. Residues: CSAGLGPGTGELFF.